The entry that follows covers one T cell receptor beta chain sequence. The data derive from a study of blood T cell repertoires in COVID-19. Original processing methods: Amplified reference gene primers provided the basis for estimating nucleated cell counts. Some clones are missing from TCRdb's copy, which holds only in-frame ones; the method was immunoSEQ multiplex PCR. V, J and clone size reflect that table, while D and trimming were determined from the DNA. The sample consists of some 310,000 clones, roughly 88% of them appearing once. V lost 1 base to trimming and J lost 4 bases, with 8 bases between them. Germline CDR1 SEHNR, CDR2 FQNEAQ (reference sequence). CDR3 size: 14 residues.

The source of this sequence is a woman aged 25-40 years with COVID-19, enrolled during active disease. Sequenced: peripheral blood. This rearrangement joins TRBV7-9 to TRBJ2-1; D unresolved. The CDR3 sequence: CASSLVLAYNEQFF. For the CDR3, the DNA is TGTGCCAGCAGCTTAGTTTTAGCTTACAATGAGCAGTTCTTC.